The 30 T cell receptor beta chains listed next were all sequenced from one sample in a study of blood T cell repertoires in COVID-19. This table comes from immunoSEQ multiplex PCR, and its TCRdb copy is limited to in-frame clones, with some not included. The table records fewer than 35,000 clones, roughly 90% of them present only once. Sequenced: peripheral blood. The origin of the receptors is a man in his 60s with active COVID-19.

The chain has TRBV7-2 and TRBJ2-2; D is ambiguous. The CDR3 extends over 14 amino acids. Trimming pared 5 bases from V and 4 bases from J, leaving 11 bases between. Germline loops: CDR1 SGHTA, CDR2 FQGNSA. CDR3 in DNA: TGTGCCAGCAGCACCCTTCCAGGCACCGGGGAGCTGTTTTTT. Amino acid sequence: CASSTLPGTGELFF. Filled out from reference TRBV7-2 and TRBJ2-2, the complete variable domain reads GAGVSQSPSNKVTEKGKDVELRCDPISGHTALYWYRQSLGQGLEFLIYFQGNSAPDKSGLPSDRFSAERTGGSVSTLTIQRTQQEDSAVYLCASSTLPGTGELFFGEGSRLTVL.

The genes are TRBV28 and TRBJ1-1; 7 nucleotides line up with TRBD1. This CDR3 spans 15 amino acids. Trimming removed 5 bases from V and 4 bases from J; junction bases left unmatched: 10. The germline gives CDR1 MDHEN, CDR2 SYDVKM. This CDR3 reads CASSPRQGWGTEAFF. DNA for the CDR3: TGTGCCAGCAGTCCTAGACAGGGATGGGGCACTGAAGCTTTCTTT. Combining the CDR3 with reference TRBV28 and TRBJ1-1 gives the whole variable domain DVKVTQSSRYLVKRTGEKVFLECVQDMDHENMFWYRQDPGLGLRLIYFSYDVKMKEKGDIPEGYSVSREKKERFSLILESASTNQTSMYLCASSPRQGWGTEAFFGQGTRLTVV.

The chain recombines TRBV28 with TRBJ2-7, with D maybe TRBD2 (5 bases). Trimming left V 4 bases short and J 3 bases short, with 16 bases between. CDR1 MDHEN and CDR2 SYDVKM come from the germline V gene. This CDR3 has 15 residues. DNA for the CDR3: TGTGCCAGCAGTTCGCCTTCCCGGGGTAACTACGAGCAGTACTTC. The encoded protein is CASSSPSRGNYEQYF.

DNA for the CDR3: TGTGCCAGCACCCCGAGACTAGCGGGGTCCAATGAGCAGTTCTTC. As protein: CASTPRLAGSNEQFF. The genes are TRBV7-6 and TRBJ2-1; 11 bases are shared with TRBD2. V was clipped by 7 bases and J by 6 bases; unmatched bases: 8. Germline CDR1 reads SGHVS; CDR2 reads FNYEAQ. The CDR3 has 15 residues. The complete variable domain, with remaining parts taken from reference TRBV7-6 and TRBJ2-1, reads GAGVSQSPRYKVTKRGQDVALRCDPISGHVSLYWYRQALGQGPEFLTYFNYEAQQDKSGLPNDRFSAERPEGSISTLTIQRTEQRDSAMYRCASTPRLAGSNEQFFGPGTRLTVL.

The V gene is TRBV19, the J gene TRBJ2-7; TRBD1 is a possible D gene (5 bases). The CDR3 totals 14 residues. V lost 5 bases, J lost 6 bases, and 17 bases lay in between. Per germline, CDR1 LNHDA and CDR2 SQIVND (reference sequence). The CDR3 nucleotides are TGTGCCAGTAGTGCGAGGCAGGGCGCGGTCGAGCAGTACTTC. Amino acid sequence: CASSARQGAVEQYF.

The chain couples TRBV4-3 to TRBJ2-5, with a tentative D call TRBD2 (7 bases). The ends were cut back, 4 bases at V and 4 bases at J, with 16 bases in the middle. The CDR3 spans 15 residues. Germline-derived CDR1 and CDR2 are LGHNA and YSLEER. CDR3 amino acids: CASSRGGQQGETQYF. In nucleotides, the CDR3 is TGCGCCAGCAGCCGCGGGGGCCAGCAGGGAGAGACCCAGTACTTC.

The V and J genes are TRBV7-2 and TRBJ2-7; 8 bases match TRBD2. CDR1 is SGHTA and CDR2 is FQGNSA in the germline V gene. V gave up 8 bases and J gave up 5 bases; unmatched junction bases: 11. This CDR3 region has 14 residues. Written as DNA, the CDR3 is TGTGCCAGCCACCCGAAGCGGGGGCTCGACGAGCAGTACTTC. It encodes CASHPKRGLDEQYF.

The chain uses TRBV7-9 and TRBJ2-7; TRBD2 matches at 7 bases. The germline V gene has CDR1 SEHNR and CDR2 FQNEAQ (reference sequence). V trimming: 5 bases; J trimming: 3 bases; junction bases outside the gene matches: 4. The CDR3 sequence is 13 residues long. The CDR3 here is CASSHGEGYEQYF. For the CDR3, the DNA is TGTGCCAGCAGCCACGGGGAGGGCTACGAGCAGTACTTC.

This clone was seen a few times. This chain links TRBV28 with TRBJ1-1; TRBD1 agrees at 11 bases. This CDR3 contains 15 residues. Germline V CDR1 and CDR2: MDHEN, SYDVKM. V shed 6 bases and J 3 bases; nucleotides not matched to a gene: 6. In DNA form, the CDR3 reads TGTGCCAGCAGCCCATGGGGACAGGGGGACACTGAAGCTTTCTTT. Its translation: CASSPWGQGDTEAFF.

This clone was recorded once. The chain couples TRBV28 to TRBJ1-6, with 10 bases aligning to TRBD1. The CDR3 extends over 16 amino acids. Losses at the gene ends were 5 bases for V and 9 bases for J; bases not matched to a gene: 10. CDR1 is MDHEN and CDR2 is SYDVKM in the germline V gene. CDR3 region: CASSPGGTGDGSPLHF. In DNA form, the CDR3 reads TGTGCCAGCAGTCCGGGCGGGACAGGGGATGGTTCACCCCTCCACTTT.

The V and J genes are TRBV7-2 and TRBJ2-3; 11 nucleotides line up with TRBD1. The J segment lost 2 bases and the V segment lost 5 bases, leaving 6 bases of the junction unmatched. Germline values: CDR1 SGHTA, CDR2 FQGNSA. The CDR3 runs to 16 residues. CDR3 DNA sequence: TGTGCCAGCAGCATATGGACAGGGGGCGCCACAGATACGCAGTATTTT. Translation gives CASSIWTGGATDTQYF.

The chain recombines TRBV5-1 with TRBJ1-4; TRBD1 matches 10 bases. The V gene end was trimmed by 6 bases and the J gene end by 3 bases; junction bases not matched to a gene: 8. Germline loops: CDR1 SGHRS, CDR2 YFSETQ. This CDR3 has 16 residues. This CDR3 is CASTPGQGVANEKLFF. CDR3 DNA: TGCGCCAGCACCCCCGGACAGGGGGTGGCTAATGAAAAACTGTTTTTT. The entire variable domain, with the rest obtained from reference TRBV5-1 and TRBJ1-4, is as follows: KAGVTQTPRYLIKTRGQQVTLSCSPISGHRSVSWYQQTPGQGLQFLFEYFSETQRNKGNFPGRFSGRQFSNSRSEMNVSTLELGDSALYLCASTPGQGVANEKLFFGSGTQLSVL.

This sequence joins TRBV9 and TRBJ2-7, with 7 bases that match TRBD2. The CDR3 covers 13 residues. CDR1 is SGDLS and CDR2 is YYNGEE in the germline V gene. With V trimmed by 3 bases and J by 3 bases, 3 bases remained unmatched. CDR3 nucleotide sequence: TGTGCCAGCAGCGGGACTAGTAGCTACGAGCAGTACTTC. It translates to CASSGTSSYEQYF.

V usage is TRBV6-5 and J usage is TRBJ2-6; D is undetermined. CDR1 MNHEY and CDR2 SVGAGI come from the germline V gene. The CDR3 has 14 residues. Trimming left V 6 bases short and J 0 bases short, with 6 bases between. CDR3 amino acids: CASSSASGANVLTF. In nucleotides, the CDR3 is TGTGCCAGCAGCAGTGCCTCTGGGGCCAACGTCCTGACTTTC.

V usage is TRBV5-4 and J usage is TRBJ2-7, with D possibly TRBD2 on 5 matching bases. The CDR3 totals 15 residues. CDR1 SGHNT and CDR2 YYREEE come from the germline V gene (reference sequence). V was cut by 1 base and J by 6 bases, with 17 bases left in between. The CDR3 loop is CASSLMSSTLSEQYF. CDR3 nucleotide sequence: TGTGCCAGCAGCTTGATGTCTAGCACTCTTTCCGAGCAGTACTTC.

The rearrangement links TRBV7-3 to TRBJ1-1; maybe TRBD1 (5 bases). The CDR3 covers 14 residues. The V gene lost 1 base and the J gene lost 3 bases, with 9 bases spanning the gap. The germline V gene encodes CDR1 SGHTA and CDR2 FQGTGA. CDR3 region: CASSLNVRDTEAFF. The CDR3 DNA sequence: TGTGCCAGCAGCTTAAACGTCAGGGACACTGAAGCTTTCTTT. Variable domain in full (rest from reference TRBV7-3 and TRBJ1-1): GAGVSQTPSNKVTEKGKYVELRCDPISGHTALYWYRQSLGQGPEFLIYFQGTGAADDSGLPNDRFFAVRPEGSVSTLKIQRTERGDSAVYLCASSLNVRDTEAFFGQGTRLTVV.

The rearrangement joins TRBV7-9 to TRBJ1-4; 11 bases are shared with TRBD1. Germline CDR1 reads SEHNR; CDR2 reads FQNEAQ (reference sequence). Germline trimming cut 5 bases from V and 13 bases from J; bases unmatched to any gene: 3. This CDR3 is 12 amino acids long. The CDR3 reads CASSPDRGPLFF. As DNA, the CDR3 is TGTGCCAGCAGCCCGGACAGGGGGCCACTGTTTTTT.

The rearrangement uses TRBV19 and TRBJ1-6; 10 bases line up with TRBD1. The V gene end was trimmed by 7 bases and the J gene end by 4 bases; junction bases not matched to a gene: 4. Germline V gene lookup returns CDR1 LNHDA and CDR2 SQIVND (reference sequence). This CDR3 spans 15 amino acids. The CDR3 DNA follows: TGTGCCAGTACCCGGGACAGGGGTTATAATTCACCCCTCCACTTT. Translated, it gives CASTRDRGYNSPLHF.

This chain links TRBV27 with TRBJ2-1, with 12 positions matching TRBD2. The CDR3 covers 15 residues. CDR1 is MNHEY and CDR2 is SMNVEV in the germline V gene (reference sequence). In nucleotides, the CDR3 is TGTGCGACTAGCGGGGGCATGAGCTCCTACAATGAGCAGTTCTTC. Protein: CATSGGMSSYNEQFF.

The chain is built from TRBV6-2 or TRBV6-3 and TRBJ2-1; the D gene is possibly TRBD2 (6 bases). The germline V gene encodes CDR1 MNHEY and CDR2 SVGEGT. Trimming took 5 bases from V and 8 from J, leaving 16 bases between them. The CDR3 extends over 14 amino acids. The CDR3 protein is CASSRLMTGDEQFF. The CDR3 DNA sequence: TGTGCCAGCAGTCGTCTCATGACGGGGGATGAGCAGTTCTTC.

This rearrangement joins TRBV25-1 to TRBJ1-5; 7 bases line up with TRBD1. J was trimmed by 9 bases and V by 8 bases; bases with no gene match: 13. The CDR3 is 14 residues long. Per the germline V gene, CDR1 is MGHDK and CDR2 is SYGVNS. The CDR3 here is CASANRDSRGPQHF. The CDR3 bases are TGTGCCAGCGCAAACCGGGACAGCCGAGGGCCCCAGCATTTT.

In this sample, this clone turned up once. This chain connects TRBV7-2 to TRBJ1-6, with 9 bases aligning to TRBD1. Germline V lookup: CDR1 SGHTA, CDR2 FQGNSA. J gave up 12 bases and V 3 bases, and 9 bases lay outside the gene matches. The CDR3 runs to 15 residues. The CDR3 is CASSFRDRAVRPLHF. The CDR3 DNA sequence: TGTGCCAGCAGCTTCCGGGACAGGGCCGTTCGACCCCTCCACTTT.

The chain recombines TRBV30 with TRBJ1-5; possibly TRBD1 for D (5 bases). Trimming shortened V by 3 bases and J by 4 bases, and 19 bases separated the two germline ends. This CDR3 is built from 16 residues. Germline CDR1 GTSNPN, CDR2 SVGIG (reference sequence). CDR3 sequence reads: CAWSPVVARANQPQHF. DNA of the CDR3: TGTGCCTGGAGCCCCGTCGTGGCCAGGGCGAATCAGCCCCAGCATTTT.

The CDR3 here is CASSLGVAGGQQYF. The CDR3 nucleotides are TGTGCCAGCAGCTTAGGGGTAGCGGGGGGACAGCAGTACTTC. This chain joins TRBV11-2 and TRBJ2-7; 10 nucleotides align to TRBD2. Trimming cost V 1 base and J 8 bases; bases outside gene matches: 5. Germline V lookup: CDR1 SGHAT, CDR2 FQNNGV. The CDR3 spans 14 residues.

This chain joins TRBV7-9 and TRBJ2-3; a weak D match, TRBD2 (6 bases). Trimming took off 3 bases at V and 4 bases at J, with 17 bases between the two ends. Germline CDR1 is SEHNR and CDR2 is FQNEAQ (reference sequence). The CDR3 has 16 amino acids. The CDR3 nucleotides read TGTGCCAGCAGCTTCCCCCGCGGGATCCTCGCAGATACGCAGTATTTT. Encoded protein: CASSFPRGILADTQYF.

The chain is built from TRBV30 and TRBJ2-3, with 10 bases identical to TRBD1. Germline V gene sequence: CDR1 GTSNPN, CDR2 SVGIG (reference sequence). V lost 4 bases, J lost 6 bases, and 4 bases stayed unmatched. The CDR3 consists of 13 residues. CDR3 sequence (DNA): TGTGCCTGGAAGGGACAGGGGTCCGATACGCAGTATTTT. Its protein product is CAWKGQGSDTQYF.

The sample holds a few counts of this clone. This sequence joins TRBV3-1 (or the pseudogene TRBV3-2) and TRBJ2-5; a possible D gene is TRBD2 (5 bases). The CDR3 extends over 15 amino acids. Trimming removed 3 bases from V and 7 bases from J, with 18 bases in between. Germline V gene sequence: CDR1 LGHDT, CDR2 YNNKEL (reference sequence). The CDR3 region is CASSQVRVGLGTQYF. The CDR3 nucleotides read TGTGCCAGCAGCCAGGTGAGGGTTGGGTTGGGGACCCAGTACTTC.

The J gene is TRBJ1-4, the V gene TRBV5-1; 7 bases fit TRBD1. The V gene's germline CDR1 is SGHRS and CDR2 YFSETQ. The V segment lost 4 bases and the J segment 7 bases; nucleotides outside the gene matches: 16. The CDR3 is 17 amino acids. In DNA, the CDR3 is TGCGCCAGCAGCCTACAGCCAACAGGGGCACCTGGTGAAAAACTGTTTTTT. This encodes CASSLQPTGAPGEKLFF.

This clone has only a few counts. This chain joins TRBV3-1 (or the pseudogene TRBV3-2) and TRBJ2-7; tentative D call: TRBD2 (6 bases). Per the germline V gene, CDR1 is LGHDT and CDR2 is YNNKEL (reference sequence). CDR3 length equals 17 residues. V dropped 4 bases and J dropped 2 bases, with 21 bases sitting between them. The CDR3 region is CASSPEIGRGQTYEQYF. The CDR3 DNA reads TGTGCCAGCAGCCCAGAGATTGGGCGGGGCCAGACCTACGAGCAGTACTTC.

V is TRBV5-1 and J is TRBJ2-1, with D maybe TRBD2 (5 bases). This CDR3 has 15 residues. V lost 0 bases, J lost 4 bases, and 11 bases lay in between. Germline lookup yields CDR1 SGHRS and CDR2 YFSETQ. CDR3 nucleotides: TGCGCCAGCAGCTTGGATCGCGAGGGTTACAATGAGCAGTTCTTC. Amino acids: CASSLDREGYNEQFF.